The 11 T cell receptor beta chains presented below share a single source sample, sequenced in a study of blood T cell repertoires in COVID-19. TCRdb keeps only in-frame clones here, not all; method: immunoSEQ multiplex PCR. In the table there are about 180,000 clones, more than 70% of which are singletons. Material: peripheral blood. These receptors all stem from a man in his forties or fifties with active or convalescent COVID-19.

This clone was recorded a few times. This chain joins TRBV5-4 and TRBJ2-1, with 12 bases aligning to TRBD2. The CDR3 is 15 amino acids. In germline, CDR1 is SGHNT, CDR2 YYREEE (reference sequence). The V and J ends lost 3 bases and 6 bases, in that order; junction bases with no gene match: 4. The CDR3 DNA reads TGTGCCAGCAGCTCGCTAGCGGGGGGGCTCAATGAGCAGTTCTTC. This gives the protein CASSSLAGGLNEQFF.

V gene TRBV18 combines with J gene TRBJ1-4; D is undetermined. Trimming removed 3 bases from V and 0 bases from J, with 11 bases in between. The CDR3 runs to 16 residues. CDR1 and CDR2 (germline): KGHSH, LQKENI. The CDR3 spells CASSPAMLATNEKLFF. The DNA of the CDR3 is TGTGCCAGCTCACCGGCAATGCTAGCAACTAATGAAAAACTGTTTTTT.

The rearrangement links TRBV15 to TRBJ1-5; no reliable D call. The germline gives CDR1 LNHNV, CDR2 YYDKDF (reference sequence). V lost 0 bases and J lost 5, with 8 bases in between. The CDR3 spans 14 residues. In DNA form, the CDR3 reads TGTGCCACCAGCAGAGATCCGGGAGATCAGCCCCAGCATTTT. Translated: CATSRDPGDQPQHF.

This chain links TRBV6-1 with TRBJ2-3; TRBD1 aligns across 12 bases. V was clipped by 3 bases and J by 9 bases; unmatched bases: 10. The CDR3 extends over 16 amino acids. Germline V gives CDR1 MNHNS, CDR2 SASEGT. The CDR3 region is CASSDPVGTGGATQYF. The CDR3 region has the DNA TGTGCCAGCAGTGATCCGGTTGGGACAGGGGGCGCAACGCAGTATTTT.

This clone came up once. The rearrangement links TRBV10-2 to TRBJ1-1, with D maybe TRBD1 (6 bases). V was pared by 1 base and J by 0 bases, with 12 bases between. This CDR3 spans 16 amino acids. The germline CDR1 and CDR2 sequences are WSHSY and SAAADI. The CDR3 spells CASSELDTGMNTEAFF. Written as DNA, the CDR3 is TGCGCCAGCAGTGAGTTAGATACAGGGATGAACACTGAAGCTTTCTTT.

The chain recombines TRBV4-3 with TRBJ1-1; D is undetermined. Deletions cut 0 bases from V and 6 bases from J, with 11 bases between. Germline V gives CDR1 LGHNA, CDR2 YSLEER. The CDR3 loop spans 14 amino acids. The CDR3 DNA follows: TGCGCCAGCAGCCAAGATTCCCTGGCTGCTGAAGCTTTCTTT. Translating it yields CASSQDSLAAEAFF.

The chain combines TRBV5-6 with TRBJ1-2; the D is unclear. The length of the CDR3 is 13 residues. Germline lookup yields CDR1 SGHDT and CDR2 YYEEEE. The V and J ends lost 10 bases and 2 bases respectively, with 15 bases between them. DNA of the CDR3: TGTGCCGTAGGGCGGGGTTCAAACTATGGCTACACCTTC. Translated: CAVGRGSNYGYTF.

The rearrangement links TRBV5-1 to TRBJ2-7, with 7 bases identical to TRBD1. The CDR3 is 15 amino acids. V lost 4 bases and J lost 1; bases outside the gene matches: 8. Germline V gene sequence: CDR1 SGHRS, CDR2 YFSETQ. The DNA of the CDR3 is TGCGCCAGCAGCATCTCACACAGGGGATCCTACGAGCAGTACTTC. This sequence encodes CASSISHRGSYEQYF.

This clone was seen just once. The V gene is TRBV28, the J gene TRBJ2-3; TRBD2 aligns across 8 bases. CDR1 is MDHEN and CDR2 is SYDVKM in the germline V gene. The CDR3 extends over 13 amino acids. V shed 7 bases, J shed 2 bases, and the junction held 2 bases outside the gene matches. The CDR3 sequence: CASKRGYTDTQYF. In nucleotides, the CDR3 is TGTGCCAGCAAGCGGGGGTACACAGATACGCAGTATTTT.

J is TRBJ1-6 and V is TRBV5-6, with D hard to call. The germline V gene encodes CDR1 SGHDT and CDR2 YYEEEE. The CDR3 loop spans 14 amino acids. The V gene lost 4 bases and the J gene lost 3 bases, with 8 bases spanning the gap. CDR3 sequence reads: CASSSRVYNSPLHF. The DNA of the CDR3 is TGTGCCAGCAGCAGCCGGGTCTATAATTCACCCCTCCACTTT.

The chain combines TRBV28 with TRBJ2-2; D is unclear. This CDR3 spans 14 amino acids. Trimming took 3 bases from V and 3 from J, leaving 8 bases between them. CDR1 is MDHEN and CDR2 is SYDVKM in the germline V gene. This chain's CDR3 is CASSFWHYTGELFF. In DNA, the CDR3 is TGTGCCAGCAGTTTCTGGCATTACACCGGGGAGCTGTTTTTT.